This T cell receptor beta chain was identified during a study of synovial regulatory T cells in juvenile arthritis. The CDR3 sequence is 13 residues long. Only the protein is available. Germline V lookup: CDR1 KGHSH, CDR2 LQKENI. To note about this clone: Its matching antigen is unknown.

This table comes from immunoSEQ multiplex PCR, and its TCRdb copy is limited to in-frame clones, with some not included. The sample holds 7,500 to 10,000 clones. Findings and limits, study-wide: Across patients, iaTreg TCR repertoires were mostly private, partly shared with synovial Teff and blood CPL.

Sequenced: Treg cells from blood. The subset here: remaining (HLA-DR-negative) circulating blood Treg cells. This clonotype was sampled from a donor aged 2-35 years with juvenile idiopathic arthritis. This rearrangement joins TRBV18 to TRBJ2-7; TCRdb selects TRBD1, and the lack of DNA leaves this call unchecked. CDR3 region: CASSLEGALEQYF.